This TCR beta chain appears in the sequencing data of a study of T-cell reconstitution after alpha-beta-depleted transplantation in children. This clonotype turned up a few times. Germline V lookup: CDR1 KGHSH, CDR2 LQKENI. The CDR3 sequence is 15 residues long. Trimming cost V 5 bases and J 3 bases, with 16 bases left between them. Unique molecular identifiers were used in preparing the TCRbeta library. TCRdb reprocessed the PCR reads via MiXCR and lists one record per CDR3 protein. The sample records hundreds of thousands of distinct CDR3 sequences, about an eighth being singletons. The receptor was isolated from a male patient aged 10 to 17 who had a stem cell transplant for acute myeloid leukemia, so the T cells may come from the graft donor. This sample comprised PBMCs, mostly from graft donor cells, obtained 360 days after TCRalphabeta/CD19-depleted stem cell transplant. The rearrangement links TRBV18 to TRBJ1-2, with D possibly TRBD1 on 6 matching bases. The CDR3 region is CASSAIPGAYYGYTF. CDR3 coding DNA: TGTGCCAGCTCAGCAATCCCGGGGGCCTACTATGGCTACACCTTC. The entire variable domain, with the rest obtained from reference TRBV18 and TRBJ1-2, is as follows: NAGVMQNPRHLVRRRGQEARLRCSPMKGHSHVYWYRQLPEEGLKFMVYLQKENIIDESGMPKERFSAEFPKEGPSILRIQQVVRGDSAAYFCASSAIPGAYYGYTFGSGTRLTVV.